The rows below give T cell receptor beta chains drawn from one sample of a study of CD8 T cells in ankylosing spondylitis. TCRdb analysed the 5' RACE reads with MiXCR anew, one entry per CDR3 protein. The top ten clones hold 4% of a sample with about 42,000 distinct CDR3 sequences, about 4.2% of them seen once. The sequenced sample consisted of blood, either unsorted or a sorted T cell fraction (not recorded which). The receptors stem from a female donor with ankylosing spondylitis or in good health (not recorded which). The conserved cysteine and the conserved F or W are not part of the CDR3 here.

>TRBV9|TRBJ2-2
ASSAGQINTGELF
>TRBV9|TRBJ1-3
ASSEGTEVSGNTLY
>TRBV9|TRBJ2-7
ASSGGQGYEQY
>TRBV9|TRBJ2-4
ASSVGSGSRDIQY
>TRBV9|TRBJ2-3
ASSVAVGWDTQY
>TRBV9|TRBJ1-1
ASSVGLGGLNTEAF
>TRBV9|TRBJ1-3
ASSPETSGNTIY
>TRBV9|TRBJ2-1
ASSVRDRYNEQF
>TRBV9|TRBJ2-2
ASSVGPAQMKTGELF
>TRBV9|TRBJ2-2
ASSLSGANTGELF
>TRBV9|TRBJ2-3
ASSVAGGGVGTDTQY
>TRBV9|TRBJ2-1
ASSVSNRGNEQF
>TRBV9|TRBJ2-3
ASRNGDSDTQY
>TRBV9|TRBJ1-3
ASSLGPWGTIY
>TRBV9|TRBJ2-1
ASSDLERGQENEQF
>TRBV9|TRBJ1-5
ASSAQGRGQPQH
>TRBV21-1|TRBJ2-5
ASPPVQETQY
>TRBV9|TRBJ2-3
ASSVGLAGGPRTDTQY
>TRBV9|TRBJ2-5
ASGRSGTGVQETQY
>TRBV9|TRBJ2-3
ASSVDGGGTDTQY
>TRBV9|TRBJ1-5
ASSVTTDSNQPQH
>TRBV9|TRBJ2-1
ASGGGRRVLNEQF
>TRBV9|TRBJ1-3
ASSVEVGYGNTIY
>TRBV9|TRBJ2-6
ASSVSPEVAGGFGANVLT
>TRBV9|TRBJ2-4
ASSAGGLAKNIQY
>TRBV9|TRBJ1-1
ASSVEPFTNTEAF
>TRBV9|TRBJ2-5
ASSVASGDETQY
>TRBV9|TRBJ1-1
ASSVVQGGPVTEAF
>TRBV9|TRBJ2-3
ASSLAGGSTDTQY
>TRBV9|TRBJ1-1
ASSAGEGTEAF
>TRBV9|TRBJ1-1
ASSPLQGSVTEAF
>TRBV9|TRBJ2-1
ASSLELLADYNEQF
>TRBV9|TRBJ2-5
ASSVGPAGVETQY
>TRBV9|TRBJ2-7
ASSVGDSYSYEQY
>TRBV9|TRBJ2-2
ASSVNTGELF
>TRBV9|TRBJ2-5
ASSVWDTEETQY
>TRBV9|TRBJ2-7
ASSRTGGREQY
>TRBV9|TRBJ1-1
ASSPTRLGTGGSSTEAF
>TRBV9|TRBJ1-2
ASSVGPGRKKNNYGYT
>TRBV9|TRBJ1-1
ASSVGLRAANTEAF
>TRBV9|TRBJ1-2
ASSVGGQQNYGYT
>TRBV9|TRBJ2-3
ASSAGLAGATDTQY
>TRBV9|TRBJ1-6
ASSVALRGNSNSPLH
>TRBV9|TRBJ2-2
ASSVESGGLGELF
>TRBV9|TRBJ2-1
ASSASGSSYNEQF
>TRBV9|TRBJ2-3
ASSVSVNTDTQY
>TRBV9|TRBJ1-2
ASSNPGQGVNYGYT
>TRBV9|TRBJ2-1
ASSTSGGALSNEQF
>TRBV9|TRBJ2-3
ASSVAGQPGVSDTQY
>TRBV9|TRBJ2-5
ASSVDGGSGVRETQY
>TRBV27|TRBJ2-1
ASNLTGALSSYNEQL